A single sample is the source of the 12 T cell receptor beta chains below, sequenced in a study of lymphopenia after photon versus proton radiotherapy. Profiling relied on immunoSEQ multiplex PCR, and the TCRdb table lists in-frame clones only, not all of them. Among about 70,000 clones listed, 87% were seen once. Source: peripheral blood, taken from a patient treated with proton-based radiotherapy. These receptors were taken from a man at least 80 years old with esophageal cancer.

This clone was counted once. V is TRBV7-2 and J is TRBJ2-7; 7 bases are a match to TRBD2. V dropped 3 bases and J dropped 5; count of bases not matched to a gene: 4. The CDR3 spans 13 residues. The germline V gene has CDR1 SGHTA and CDR2 FQGNSA. CDR3 sequence: CASSFAGTNEQYF. In DNA form, the CDR3 reads TGTGCCAGCAGCTTCGCCGGGACTAACGAGCAGTACTTC. The full variable domain, its missing parts supplied by reference TRBV7-2 and TRBJ2-7, is GAGVSQSPSNKVTEKGKDVELRCDPISGHTALYWYRQSLGQGLEFLIYFQGNSAPDKSGLPSDRFSAERTGGSVSTLTIQRTQQEDSAVYLCASSFAGTNEQYFGPGTRLTVT.

The chain uses TRBV7-2 and TRBJ2-2, with 7 bases lining up with TRBD2. Germline V gene data show CDR1 as SGHTA and CDR2 as FQGNSA. V lost 2 bases, J lost 0 bases, and 6 bases stayed unmatched. The CDR3 contains 17 residues. The CDR3 region has the DNA TGTGCCAGCAGCTTAATCCCTCTAGCGGCGAACACCGGGGAGCTGTTTTTT. As protein: CASSLIPLAANTGELFF.

The chain combines TRBV4-2 with TRBJ1-4; no clear D. Germline V gene data show CDR1 as LGHNA and CDR2 as YNFKEQ. This CDR3 region has 12 residues. Trimming removed 1 base from V and 7 bases from J, with 4 bases in between. The chain's CDR3 is CASSQVGEKLFF. The CDR3 DNA is TGTGCCAGCAGCCAAGTGGGTGAAAAACTGTTTTTT.

DNA of the CDR3: TGTGCCAGCAGTCCTCTAGCGGGAGAAGTCGAGCAGTACTTC. Translation gives CASSPLAGEVEQYF. The chain is built from TRBV6-6 and TRBJ2-7; 10 bases are a match to TRBD2. Germline V gene lookup returns CDR1 MNHNY and CDR2 SVGAGI (reference sequence). The CDR3 is 14 residues long. Trimming removed 5 bases from V and 6 bases from J; junction bases left unmatched: 7.

This chain joins TRBV5-1 and TRBJ1-6; TRBD1 matches 8 bases. CDR1 and CDR2 (germline): SGHRS, YFSETQ. CDR3 length: 15 amino acids. V lost 6 bases, J lost 6 bases, and 8 bases stayed unmatched. This CDR3 is CASKGQGGSNSPLHF. The CDR3 DNA reads TGCGCCAGCAAAGGACAGGGAGGATCTAATTCACCCCTCCACTTT.

This chain uses TRBV6-5 with TRBJ1-1; D might be TRBD1 (5 bases). V lost 0 bases to trimming and J lost 1 base, with 6 bases between them. The CDR3 is 14 residues long. Germline values: CDR1 MNHEY, CDR2 SVGAGI. The CDR3 DNA follows: TGTGCCAGCAGTTACTCTGGGGGGAACACTGAAGCTTTCTTT. As protein: CASSYSGGNTEAFF.

This sequence joins TRBV7-2 and TRBJ2-1, with TRBD1 as a possible D gene (5 bases). The CDR3 totals 14 residues. V was pared by 7 bases and J by 2 bases, with 12 bases between. Germline V gene data show CDR1 as SGHTA and CDR2 as FQGNSA. In nucleotides, the CDR3 is TGTGCCAGCACCAAAGGGGCAGCCTACAATGAGCAGTTCTTC. It codes for CASTKGAAYNEQFF. The full variable domain, with the rest looked up from reference TRBV7-2 and TRBJ2-1, is GAGVSQSPSNKVTEKGKDVELRCDPISGHTALYWYRQSLGQGLEFLIYFQGNSAPDKSGLPSDRFSAERTGGSVSTLTIQRTQQEDSAVYLCASTKGAAYNEQFFGPGTRLTVL.

The V call is TRBV30, the J call TRBJ2-2; D not certain. CDR3 length: 12 amino acids. Germline values: CDR1 GTSNPN, CDR2 SVGIG (reference sequence). The ends were cut back, 0 bases at V and 3 bases at J, with 2 bases in the middle. CDR3 bases: TGTGCCTGGAGTGTATACACCGGGGAGCTGTTTTTT. Amino acids: CAWSVYTGELFF. The variable domain in full, with the rest retrieved from reference TRBV30 and TRBJ2-2, is SQTIHQWPATLVQPVGSPLSLECTVEGTSNPNLYWYRQAAGRGLQLLFYSVGIGQISSEVPQNLSASRPQDRQFILSSKKLLLSDSGFYLCAWSVYTGELFFGEGSRLTVL.

The chain joins TRBV7-3 to TRBJ2-2, with 8 bases that match TRBD1. The CDR3 contains 18 residues. The germline V gene has CDR1 SGHTA and CDR2 FQGTGA. V trimming: 0 bases; J trimming: 4 bases; junction bases outside the gene matches: 10. CDR3 sequence: CASSLTSRTGLPTGELFF. CDR3 coding DNA: TGTGCCAGCAGCTTAACATCCCGGACAGGGCTTCCCACCGGGGAGCTGTTTTTT.

The chain couples TRBV7-2 to TRBJ1-3, with D perhaps matching TRBD1 (5 bases). The germline gives CDR1 SGHTA, CDR2 FQGNSA. The germline V and J ends were trimmed by 2 bases and 8 bases, with 25 bases remaining between them. There are 18 residues in the CDR3. The CDR3 here is CASSLNPPYGTVPDTIYF. The DNA for the CDR3 is TGTGCCAGCAGCTTAAATCCCCCTTATGGGACGGTTCCGGACACCATATATTTT.

V and J are TRBV6-6 and TRBJ1-5; the match to TRBD1 covers 7 bases. The V segment lost 2 bases and the J segment 7 bases; nucleotides outside the gene matches: 5. This CDR3 has 14 amino acids. Germline loops: CDR1 MNHNY, CDR2 SVGAGI (reference sequence). The CDR3 DNA follows: TGTGCCAGCAGTTACCGGGACAGCATCCAGCCCCAGCATTTT. Residues: CASSYRDSIQPQHF.

The gene calls are TRBV4-3 and TRBJ2-3; TRBD2 matches 11 bases. The CDR3 has 19 residues. Germline CDR1 is LGHNA and CDR2 is YSLEER. V shed 4 bases, J shed 0 bases, and the junction held 12 bases outside the gene matches. Written as DNA, the CDR3 is TGCGCCAGCAGCCTACAACTAGCGGGGGCGGTCTCTAGCACAGATACGCAGTATTTT. It is translated as CASSLQLAGAVSSTDTQYF.